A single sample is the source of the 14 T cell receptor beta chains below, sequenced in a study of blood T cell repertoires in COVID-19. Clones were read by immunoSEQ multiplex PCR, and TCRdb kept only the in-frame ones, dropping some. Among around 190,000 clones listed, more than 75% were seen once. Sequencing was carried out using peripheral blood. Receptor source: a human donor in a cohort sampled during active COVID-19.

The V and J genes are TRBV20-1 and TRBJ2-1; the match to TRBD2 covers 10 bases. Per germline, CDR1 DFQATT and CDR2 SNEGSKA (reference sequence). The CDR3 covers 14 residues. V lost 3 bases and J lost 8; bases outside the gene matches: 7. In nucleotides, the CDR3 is TGCAGTGCTAGTTCGAGCGGGGGGGCCCATGAGCAGTTCTTC. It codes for CSASSSGGAHEQFF.

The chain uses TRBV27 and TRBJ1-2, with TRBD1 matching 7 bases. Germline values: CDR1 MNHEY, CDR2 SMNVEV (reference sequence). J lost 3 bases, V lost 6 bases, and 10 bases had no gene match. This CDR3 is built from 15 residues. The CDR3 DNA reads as TGTGCCAGCAGGGCAGGACAGGTGGGGTACTATGGCTACACCTTC. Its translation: CASRAGQVGYYGYTF.

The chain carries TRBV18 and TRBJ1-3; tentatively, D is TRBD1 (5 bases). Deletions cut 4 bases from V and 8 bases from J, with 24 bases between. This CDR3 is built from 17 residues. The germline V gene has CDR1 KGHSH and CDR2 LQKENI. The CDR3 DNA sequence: TGTGCCAGCTCACGGGACGGGGGAGCAGGTAGTCGTGACACCATATATTTT. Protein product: CASSRDGGAGSRDTIYF.

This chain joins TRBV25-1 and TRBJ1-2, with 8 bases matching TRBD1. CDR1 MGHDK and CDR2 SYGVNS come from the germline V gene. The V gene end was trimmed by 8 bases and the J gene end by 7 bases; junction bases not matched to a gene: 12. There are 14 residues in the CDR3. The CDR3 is CASASTGDGGGYTF. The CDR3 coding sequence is TGTGCCAGCGCGTCGACAGGGGACGGGGGTGGCTACACCTTC.

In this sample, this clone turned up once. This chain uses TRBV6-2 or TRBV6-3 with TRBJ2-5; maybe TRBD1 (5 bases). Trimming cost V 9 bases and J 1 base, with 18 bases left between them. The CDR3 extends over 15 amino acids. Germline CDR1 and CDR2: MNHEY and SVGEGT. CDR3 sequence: CASSLGDWTQETQYF. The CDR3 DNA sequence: TGTGCCAGTAGTCTAGGGGATTGGACCCAAGAGACCCAGTACTTC.

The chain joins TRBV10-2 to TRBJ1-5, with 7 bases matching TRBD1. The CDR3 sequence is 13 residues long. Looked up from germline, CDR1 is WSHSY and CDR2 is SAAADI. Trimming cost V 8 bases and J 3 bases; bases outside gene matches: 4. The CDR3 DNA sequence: TGCGCCAGCGGGGACAGAGTCAATCAGCCCCAGCATTTT. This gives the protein CASGDRVNQPQHF.

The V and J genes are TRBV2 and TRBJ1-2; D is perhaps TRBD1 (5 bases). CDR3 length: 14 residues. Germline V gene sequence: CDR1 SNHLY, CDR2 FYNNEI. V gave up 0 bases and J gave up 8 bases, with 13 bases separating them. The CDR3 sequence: CASSEAGGTGGYTF. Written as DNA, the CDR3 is TGTGCCAGCAGTGAAGCTGGGGGGACGGGAGGCTACACCTTC.

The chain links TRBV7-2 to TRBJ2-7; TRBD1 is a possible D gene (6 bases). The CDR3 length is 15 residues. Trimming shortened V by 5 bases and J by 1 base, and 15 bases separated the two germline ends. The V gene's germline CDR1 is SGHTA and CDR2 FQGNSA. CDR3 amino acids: CASSPVAGESYEQYF. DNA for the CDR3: TGTGCCAGCAGCCCAGTCGCAGGGGAATCCTACGAGCAGTACTTC.

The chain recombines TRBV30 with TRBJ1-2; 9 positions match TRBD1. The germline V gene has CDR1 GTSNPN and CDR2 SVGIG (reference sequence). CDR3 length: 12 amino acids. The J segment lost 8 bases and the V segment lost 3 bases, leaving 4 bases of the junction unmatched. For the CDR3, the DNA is TGTGCCTGGAGCCGGGACAGGGACGGCTACACCTTC. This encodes CAWSRDRDGYTF.

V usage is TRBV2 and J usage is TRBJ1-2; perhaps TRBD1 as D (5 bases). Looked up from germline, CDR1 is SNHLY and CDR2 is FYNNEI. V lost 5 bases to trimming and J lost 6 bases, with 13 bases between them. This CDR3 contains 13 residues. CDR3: CASSPTVRDGYTF. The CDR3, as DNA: TGTGCCAGCAGTCCGACAGTCAGGGATGGCTACACCTTC.

Here the CDR3 DNA reads TGTGCCAGCAGTTTAGGGACAGGGGATAGCTATGGCTACACCTTC. Encoded protein: CASSLGTGDSYGYTF. The rearrangement joins TRBV27 to TRBJ1-2; TRBD1 agrees at 10 bases. Unmatched junction bases numbered 4, after V lost 2 bases and J lost 4 bases. Germline CDR1 is MNHEY and CDR2 is SMNVEV (reference sequence). The CDR3 is made up of 15 amino acids.

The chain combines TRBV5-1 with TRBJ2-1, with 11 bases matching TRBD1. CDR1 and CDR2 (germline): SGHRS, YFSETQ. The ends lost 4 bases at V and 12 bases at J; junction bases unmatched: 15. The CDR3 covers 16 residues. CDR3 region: CASSRTGGDAGGGQFF. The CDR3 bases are TGCGCCAGCAGCAGGACAGGGGGCGACGCCGGTGGGGGGCAGTTCTTC.

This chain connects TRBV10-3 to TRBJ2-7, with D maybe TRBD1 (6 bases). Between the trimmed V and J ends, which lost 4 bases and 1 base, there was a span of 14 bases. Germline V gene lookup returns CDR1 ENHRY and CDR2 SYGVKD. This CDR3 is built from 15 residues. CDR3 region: CAISGSGTLSYEQYF. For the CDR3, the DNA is TGTGCCATCAGTGGGTCCGGGACACTGTCCTACGAGCAGTACTTC.

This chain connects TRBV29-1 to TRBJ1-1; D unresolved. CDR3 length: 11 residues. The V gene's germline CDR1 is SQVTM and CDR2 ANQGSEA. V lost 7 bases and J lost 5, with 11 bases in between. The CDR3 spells CSGRTGTEAFF. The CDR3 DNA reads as TGCAGCGGGCGGACTGGGACTGAAGCTTTCTTT.